These T cell receptor beta chains were read from a single sample in a study of T cell responses to AZD1222 COVID-19 vaccine. The table came from immunoSEQ multiplex PCR; TCRdb's copy has only in-frame clones and leaves some out. This sample carries approximately 64,000 clones, 84% of them seen once, and the ten largest clones take around 6.6%. The sample was peripheral blood, taken on day 0 of AZD1222 vaccination. Source of these receptors: an adult in good health. CDR3s include the opening cysteine and the closing phenylalanine or tryptophan.

TRBV5-4	TRBJ1-1	CASSQGTMGTEAFF
TRBV6-5	TRBJ2-7	CASSDLGKHEQYF
TRBV4-1	TRBJ2-7	CASSLNTSPGEQYF
TRBV5-6	TRBJ1-2	CASSQAPSTGNYGYTF
TRBV3-1/TRBV3-2	TRBJ1-6	CASSQGPGNSPLHF
TRBV5-4	TRBJ2-7	CASSLKGQSSYEQYF
TRBV19	TRBJ1-5	CATRRRREGNQPQHF
TRBV6-2/TRBV6-3	TRBJ2-1	CASSSLRLAGYNEQFF
TRBV28	TRBJ1-4	CASSPHEKLFF
TRBV6-5	TRBJ2-1	CASSARRSYNEQFF
TRBV9	TRBJ1-6	CASSVGNSPLHF
TRBV19	TRBJ2-1	CASSKSLRQANAGGYSYNEQFF
TRBV6-5	TRBJ1-6	CASSYSTVYNSPLHF
TRBV10-3	TRBJ2-1	CAISESAGKGDNEQFF
TRBV10-1	TRBJ2-7	CASSESPDRQYEQYF
TRBV7-2	TRBJ2-7	CASSLVTADEQYF